This TCR beta chain was observed in a study of T cell changes during pregnancy in multiple sclerosis (dated by TCRdb to about 2019). Background on the whole study: The study examined how the T cell repertoire changed over the course of pregnancy in women with multiple sclerosis.

The germline V gene (reference sequence) supplies CDR1 MNHNY and CDR2 SVGAGI. Trimming removed 7 bases from V and 6 bases from J; the gene matches leave 10 bases unexplained. The CDR3, cysteine through phenylalanine, is 15 amino acids long. Only the CDR3 portion is preserved as DNA: 45 bases, with reading frame beginning at the first base. Libraries came from the immunoSEQ multiplex PCR assay. TCRdb limited this immuneACCESS table to in-frame rearrangements with V and J called. A share of clones is missing; checked studies link under half to unresolved V genes, and the rest is unexplained. In all, the sample holds tens of thousands of clones, and 92% of those were seen once. 4.8% of the sample belongs to the ten largest clones. With regard to this clone: The antigen it recognizes is unknown. One base away there is no much larger clone; base qualities are not given.

The specimen was peripheral blood, collected in the first trimester of pregnancy. This clonotype originated in a female donor in good health, enrolled as a control in a pregnancy study. The chain uses TRBV6-6 and TRBJ1-5; the central 9 bases match TRBD1. In nucleotides, the sequence is TGTGCCAGCATCCCGACAGGGGGAGGGGGTCAGCCCCAGCATTTT. Its product reads: CASIPTGGGGQPQHF.